A single T cell receptor beta chain is shown here with its context. What it binds is not known. This CDR3 comprises 15 residues. V was pared by 5 bases and J by 3 bases, with 9 bases of the junction left unmatched. CDR1 is DFQATT, CDR2 SNEGSKA, per germline (reference sequence). The sample comes from a study of identical twins. TCRdb redid the calling of the 5' RACE reads with MiXCR, one entry per CDR3 protein. The table has under 900,000 distinct CDR3 sequences, roughly 12% seen once. Study results and limitations: Not following the same donors, the study drew its conclusions from cross-sectional statistical analysis. Insertions were reduced in abundant cord blood beta clonotypes but not in memory repertoires.

A further study also used this sample, focusing on yellow fever vaccine responses in identical twins.

The chain links TRBV20-1 to TRBJ2-3; TRBD2 matches at 9 bases. The specimen was PBMCs. The sequence was collected from a woman in her late teens or twenties in good health. The CDR3 DNA follows: TGCAGTGCTGGACACGGGCGGGGGGGGACAGATACGCAGTATTTT. Translated, it gives CSAGHGRGGTDTQYF.